This TCR beta chain is drawn from a study of STAT3 mutations in large granular lymphocyte leukemia. Study-wide results and caveats: Some patients had persisting codominant clonotypes that could mask small clones. Clonal expansion was inferred from other time points because no sample existed at each clone's first appearance. In several patients, dominant TCR clone burden exceeded STAT3 mutant burden, suggesting STAT3 mutation arose secondarily. After therapy, about 35% of the 18 patients switched clonotypes, all new clones STAT3 wild type. Every T-LGLL patient had at least one immunodominant TCRbeta clonotype.

A note on this clone: The target antigen is unknown.

The length of the CDR3 is 13 residues. The germline gives CDR1 SGHRS, CDR2 YFSETQ. The V and J ends lost 1 base and 3 bases respectively, with 8 bases between them. TCRdb's table, derived via immunoSEQ multiplex PCR, lists solely in-frame clones and lacks some. The table shows approximately 10,000 clones, with about 90% occurring only once. The TCR originated in a man aged 60 to 75 with T-cell large granular lymphocyte leukemia. Some clones in this sample may be carry-over from other donors' samples. The sample consisted of peripheral blood mononuclear cells. The V call is TRBV5-1, the J call TRBJ2-7, with D unclear. CDR3 DNA: TGCGCCAGCAGCTTGCCGAACAGCTACGAGCAGTACTTC. This encodes CASSLPNSYEQYF.